Shown below are 32 T cell receptor beta chains from a single sample sequenced in a study of blood T cells in healthy people across ages. A J-beta primer mix and a sample-barcoded 5' primer were used in a second PCR of roughly 7 to 12 cycles. From the 5' RACE reads, TCRdb called clonotypes with MiXCR, one entry per CDR3 protein. This table holds 600,000 or so distinct CDR3 sequences, less than 35% found once. The sample comprised blood. These receptors came from a woman of 80 years or more in good health.

The chain has TRBV6-1 and TRBJ2-1; D gene ambiguous. This CDR3 comprises 13 residues. V lost 0 bases and J lost 2, with 2 bases in between. Looked up from germline, CDR1 is MNHNS and CDR2 is SASEGT. The CDR3 DNA reads as TGTGCCAGCAGTGAAGCACCCTACAATGAGCAGTTCTTC. It yields the protein CASSEAPYNEQFF.

With respect to this clonotype: This may be a read error: a much more frequent sequence differs by one nucleotide. The V call is TRBV10-2, the J call TRBJ2-3; weak D call: TRBD1 (6 bases). Looked up from germline, CDR1 is WSHSY and CDR2 is SAAADI. Between the trimmed V and J ends, which lost 1 base and 3 bases, there was a span of 17 bases. This CDR3 has 17 residues. The CDR3 region is CASSEWGNRERTDTQYF. The CDR3, as DNA: TGCGCCAGCAGTGAGTGGGGGAACAGGGAAAGGACAGATACGCAGTATTTT.

The J gene is TRBJ2-1, the V gene TRBV5-1; the match to TRBD2 covers 11 bases. Per the germline V gene, CDR1 is SGHRS and CDR2 is YFSETQ. V gave up 3 bases and J gave up 3 bases; unmatched junction bases: 5. The CDR3 length is 16 residues. The CDR3 coding sequence is TGCGCCAGCAGCTCCTATAGCGGGGGGGACTACAATGAGCAGTTCTTC. Protein: CASSSYSGGDYNEQFF.

This clonotype was detected only a few times. The rearrangement joins TRBV6-6 to TRBJ1-1; a possible D gene is TRBD1 (5 bases). This CDR3 region has 16 residues. Germline assignment: CDR1 MNHNY and CDR2 SVGAGI (reference sequence). Deletions cut 1 base from V and 0 bases from J, with 12 bases between. For the CDR3, the DNA is TGTGCCAGCAGTTACTTACCAACAGGCATGAACACTGAAGCTTTCTTT. It translates to CASSYLPTGMNTEAFF.

This clonotype occurred a few times. A much larger clone lies one base from this, so it may be a read error. The rearrangement joins TRBV10-3 to TRBJ2-1; the match to TRBD2 covers 8 bases. This CDR3 region has 14 residues. Germline V gene lookup returns CDR1 ENHRY and CDR2 SYGVKD. V was pared by 6 bases and J by 3 bases, with 4 bases of the junction left unmatched. CDR3 nucleotide sequence: TGTGCCATCAGGGCGCGGGGGGACTACAATGAGCAGTTCTTC. Translation: CAIRARGDYNEQFF.

This clonotype came up many times. V is TRBV29-1 and J is TRBJ2-7, with 14 bases fitting TRBD2. The ends lost 7 bases at V and 4 bases at J; junction bases unmatched: 24. The CDR3 loop spans 20 amino acids. CDR1 is SQVTM, CDR2 ANQGSEA, per germline. The DNA of the CDR3 is TGCAGCGCCACCCTAGGGACTAGCGGGGGAATTGTAGGCGGCCTTTACGAGCAGTACTTC. Its translation: CSATLGTSGGIVGGLYEQYF.

This clonotype was recorded at least ten times. The chain recombines TRBV27 with TRBJ2-3, with D possibly being TRBD1 or TRBD2 (5 bases each). CDR1 and CDR2 (germline): MNHEY, SMNVEV (reference sequence). V was trimmed by 5 bases and J by 1 base, leaving 19 bases between them. The CDR3 has 17 residues. The CDR3 is CASSPEYRDPRTDTQYF. In DNA, the CDR3 is TGTGCCAGCAGTCCAGAGTACCGGGACCCCCGCACAGATACGCAGTATTTT.

This clonotype was recorded a few times. The V call is TRBV2, the J call TRBJ1-2, with a tentative D call TRBD1 (5 bases). CDR3 length equals 13 residues. The V and J ends lost 10 bases and 5 bases respectively, with 17 bases between them. Germline-derived CDR1 and CDR2 are SNHLY and FYNNEI. CDR3 sequence reads: CATQRGGGYGYTF. DNA for the CDR3: TGTGCCACCCAGAGGGGTGGCGGGTATGGCTACACCTTC.

This clonotype showed up many times. The J gene is TRBJ2-5, the V gene TRBV3-1; possibly TRBD2 for D (6 bases). Germline V gene sequence: CDR1 LGHDT, CDR2 YNNKEL (reference sequence). The CDR3 consists of 15 residues. V lost 3 bases to trimming and J lost 3 bases, with 14 bases between them. The CDR3 sequence is CASSQLGGGEETQYF. Written as DNA, the CDR3 is TGTGCCAGCAGCCAGTTGGGCGGAGGGGAAGAGACCCAGTACTTC.

This clonotype was seen many times. The gene calls are TRBV9 and TRBJ1-5; D not resolved. This CDR3 spans 12 amino acids. Germline lookup yields CDR1 SGDLS and CDR2 YYNGEE. V lost 4 bases to trimming and J lost 5 bases, with 7 bases between them. CDR3 loop: CASSREDQPQHF. For the CDR3, the DNA is TGTGCCAGCAGCCGAGAGGATCAGCCCCAGCATTTT.

This clonotype was detected ten times or more. V and J are TRBV27 and TRBJ2-5; TRBD2 is a possible D gene (7 bases). Deletions cut 3 bases from V and 4 bases from J, with 12 bases between. The CDR3 runs 14 residues. Germline CDR1 reads MNHEY; CDR2 reads SMNVEV (reference sequence). CDR3 region: CASSFSRGGETQYF. The CDR3 DNA is TGTGCCAGCAGTTTTTCAAGGGGGGGAGAGACCCAGTACTTC.

V and J are TRBV12-3 or TRBV12-4 and TRBJ1-2; a possible D gene is TRBD1 (6 bases). The V end lost 1 base, the J end lost 8 bases, and 20 bases lay between the germline ends. The CDR3 spans 16 residues. CDR3 DNA: TGTGCCAGCAGTTTAGGGGGCCCCGCAGGGGCAAGCGGCTACACCTTC. Translation: CASSLGGPAGASGYTF.

There are many counts of this clonotype. V is TRBV6-5 and J is TRBJ1-2; 9 bases map to TRBD1. Germline assignment: CDR1 MNHEY and CDR2 SVGAGI. CDR3 size: 16 residues. The V segment lost 1 base and the J segment 1 base; nucleotides outside the gene matches: 4. For the CDR3, the DNA is TGTGCCAGCAGTTACTATGGGACAGGGTTTAACTATGGCTACACCTTC. Translated: CASSYYGTGFNYGYTF.

Note on this clonotype: This may be a read error: a much more frequent sequence differs by one nucleotide. This rearrangement joins TRBV6-5 to TRBJ2-1; possibly TRBD1 or TRBD2 for D (5 bases each). Trimming shortened V by 6 bases and J by 6 bases, and 18 bases separated the two germline ends. This CDR3 region has 15 residues. Germline V CDR1 and CDR2: MNHEY, SVGAGI. CDR3 bases: TGTGCCAGCAGCCGGGACGGACCGGCCTTCAATGAGCAGTTCTTC. This encodes CASSRDGPAFNEQFF.

This clonotype was recorded a few times. This rearrangement joins TRBV5-1 to TRBJ1-2; D remains ambiguous. V lost 4 bases to trimming and J lost 0 bases, with 19 bases between them. The CDR3 is made up of 17 amino acids. Germline V lookup: CDR1 SGHRS, CDR2 YFSETQ. The CDR3 nucleotides read TGCGCCAGCAGCCCCGTTGAGGGCGCAGGTTCTAACTATGGCTACACCTTC. Encoded protein: CASSPVEGAGSNYGYTF.

This clonotype was recorded at least ten times. The genes are TRBV5-1 and TRBJ2-3; D is undetermined. The CDR3 has 15 residues. Germline CDR1 reads SGHRS; CDR2 reads YFSETQ. Trimming pared 0 bases from V and 5 bases from J, leaving 13 bases between. DNA for the CDR3: TGCGCCAGCAGCTTGGCATTAGGGAAGGGAGATACGCAGTATTTT. Translated, it gives CASSLALGKGDTQYF.

A remark on this clonotype: A much larger clone differs from this one at a single base, so this may be a read error. This rearrangement joins TRBV11-2 to TRBJ2-7, with a weak D call TRBD1 (6 bases). The J call may be incorrect, as the DNA end agrees better with TRBJ2-5. Germline V gene sequence: CDR1 SGHAT, CDR2 FQNNGV. The CDR3 is 13 amino acids. CDR3: CASSFGTTETQYF. In DNA form, the CDR3 reads TGTGCCAGCAGCTTTGGGACAACGGAGACCCAGTACTTC.

This chain uses TRBV30 with TRBJ1-4; maybe TRBD1 (5 bases). Germline-derived CDR1 and CDR2 are GTSNPN and SVGIG (reference sequence). V lost 4 bases to trimming and J lost 7 bases, with 13 bases between them. This CDR3 region has 13 residues. The CDR3 loop reads CAWTRDGREKLFF. CDR3 coding DNA: TGTGCCTGGACCCGGGACGGACGTGAAAAACTGTTTTTT.

In its sample, this clonotype was seen a few times. Being one base from a much bigger clone, this may be a read error. The rearrangement uses TRBV29-1 and TRBJ2-7, with 7 bases that match TRBD1. V trimming: 6 bases; J trimming: 7 bases; junction bases outside the gene matches: 6. The CDR3 consists of 11 residues. CDR1 is SQVTM, CDR2 ANQGSEA, per germline. CDR3 in amino acids: CSVYRGNEQYF. The CDR3 DNA sequence: TGCAGCGTCTACAGGGGCAATGAGCAGTACTTC.

This clonotype was seen ten or more times. The V call is TRBV20-1, the J call TRBJ1-1; TRBD1 might be the D (6 bases). The CDR3 extends over 15 amino acids. V dropped 0 bases and J dropped 1 base, with 12 bases sitting between them. The germline gives CDR1 DFQATT, CDR2 SNEGSKA (reference sequence). Here the CDR3 reads CSAREGTRQNTEAFF. The CDR3 DNA reads TGCAGTGCTAGAGAGGGGACACGGCAGAACACTGAAGCTTTCTTT.

Of note for this clonotype: It may be a read error: a sequence one base away is much more abundant. The chain is built from TRBV7-2 and TRBJ1-6; perhaps TRBD1 as D (5 bases). Germline V gives CDR1 SGHTA, CDR2 FQGNSA. This CDR3 region has 19 residues. The CDR3 nucleotides are TGTGCCAGCAACTTATCGGGCCGGGGCAGGGTGACCTATAATTCACCCCTCCACTTT. It specifies CASNLSGRGRVTYNSPLHF.

CDR3 amino acids: CASSFASSGGVIVNEQFF. Here the CDR3 DNA reads TGCGCCAGCAGCTTTGCCTCTAGCGGGGGGGTTATAGTTAATGAGCAGTTCTTC. V is TRBV5-1 and J is TRBJ2-1; 12 nucleotides match TRBD2. Per the germline V gene, CDR1 is SGHRS and CDR2 is YFSETQ. The J segment lost 7 bases and the V segment lost 2 bases, leaving 13 bases of the junction unmatched. The CDR3 runs 18 residues.

This clonotype has at least ten counts. The gene calls are TRBV6-5 and TRBJ2-1; D may be TRBD1 (6 bases). V was clipped by 2 bases and J by 0 bases, with 8 bases between them. The CDR3 loop spans 15 amino acids. Germline CDR1 reads MNHEY; CDR2 reads SVGAGI. This CDR3 reads CASSYGRGSYNEQFF. CDR3 nucleotide sequence: TGTGCCAGCAGTTACGGCAGGGGCTCCTACAATGAGCAGTTCTTC.

The sample holds a few counts of this clonotype. V gene TRBV13 combines with J gene TRBJ2-6, with TRBD2 identical over 7 bases. V lost 1 base to trimming and J lost 0 bases; unmatched junction nucleotides: 9. Germline-derived CDR1 and CDR2 are PRHDT and FYEKMQ (reference sequence). CDR3 length: 19 amino acids. The DNA of the CDR3 is TGTGCCAGCAGCTTAGACCTAACGAGCGGGGCCTCTGGGGCCAACGTCCTGACTTTC. This sequence encodes CASSLDLTSGASGANVLTF.

The rearrangement uses TRBV20-1 and TRBJ2-3; the match to TRBD2 covers 9 bases. V shed 3 bases and J 2 bases; nucleotides not matched to a gene: 12. The CDR3 totals 17 residues. CDR1 DFQATT and CDR2 SNEGSKA come from the germline V gene (reference sequence). The CDR3 coding sequence is TGCAGTGCTAGTCGGCCTAGCGGGGACCGGGACACAGATACGCAGTATTTT. It specifies CSASRPSGDRDTDTQYF.

A word on this clonotype: This may be a read error, as it is one base from a much larger clone. The chain has TRBV6-6 and TRBJ2-3; the D gene is possibly TRBD2 (5 bases). Germline-derived CDR1 and CDR2 are MNHNY and SVGAGI (reference sequence). Trimming left V 2 bases short and J 2 bases short, with 11 bases between. The CDR3 spans 15 residues. CDR3 region: CASSYARAPTDTQYF. CDR3 DNA sequence: TGTGCCAGCAGTTACGCGAGGGCCCCCACAGATACGCAGTATTTT.

The CDR3 loop is CASGLVLSPLFF. The CDR3 coding sequence is TGTGCTAGTGGTTTGGTTCTATCCCCGTTGTTCTTC. The chain recombines TRBV12-5 with TRBJ2-1; unclear D gene. Germline CDR1 LGHNT, CDR2 FRNRAP. The CDR3 is 12 amino acids. Trimming took 0 bases from V and 15 from J, leaving 12 bases between them.

This chain joins TRBV5-1 and TRBJ1-2, with 7 positions matching TRBD1. V was pared by 4 bases and J by 2 bases, with 5 bases of the junction left unmatched. The CDR3 spans 14 residues. CDR1 is SGHRS, CDR2 YFSETQ, per germline. Written as DNA, the CDR3 is TGCGCCAGCAGCCGGGACAGCGAAAACTATGGCTACACCTTC. This encodes CASSRDSENYGYTF. Full variable domain (rest looked up from reference TRBV5-1 and TRBJ1-2): KAGVTQTPRYLIKTRGQQVTLSCSPISGHRSVSWYQQTPGQGLQFLFEYFSETQRNKGNFPGRFSGRQFSNSRSEMNVSTLELGDSALYLCASSRDSENYGYTFGSGTRLTVV.

This clonotype was detected only once. The J gene is TRBJ1-2, the V gene TRBV7-2; D is perhaps TRBD1 (5 bases). The V and J ends lost 5 bases and 7 bases respectively, with 17 bases between them. The germline V gene encodes CDR1 SGHTA and CDR2 FQGNSA. This CDR3 spans 14 amino acids. The CDR3 coding sequence is TGTGCCAGCAGCACGGACACTTTTCTCTCTGGCTACACCTTC. Its translation is CASSTDTFLSGYTF.

This clonotype was observed at least ten times. The V gene is TRBV7-2, the J gene TRBJ2-5; possible D gene TRBD2, 7 bases. With 5 bases removed from V and 4 bases from J, the gap between germline ends came to 14 bases. The CDR3 loop spans 14 amino acids. CDR1 is SGHTA, CDR2 FQGNSA, per germline. The CDR3: CASSPWGGGETQYF. Written as DNA, the CDR3 is TGTGCCAGCAGCCCCTGGGGGGGCGGAGAGACCCAGTACTTC.

Notes on this clonotype: This could be a read error, since a much larger clone is one nucleotide away. The chain employs TRBV29-1 and TRBJ2-5, with 10 positions matching TRBD2. Germline values: CDR1 SQVTM, CDR2 ANQGSEA. V shed 1 base and J 11 bases; nucleotides not matched to a gene: 13. CDR3 length equals 15 residues. The CDR3 loop reads CSVEGALAGDNEQYF. In DNA form, the CDR3 reads TGCAGCGTTGAAGGAGCCCTAGCGGGGGACAATGAGCAGTACTTC. Full variable domain (rest looked up from reference TRBV29-1 and TRBJ2-5): SAVISQKPSRDICQRGTSLTIQCQVDSQVTMMFWYRQQPGQSLTLIATANQGSEATYESGFVIDKFPISRPNLTFSTLTVSNMSPEDSSIYLCSVEGALAGDNEQYFGPGTRLLVL.

This clonotype has ten or more counts. The chain uses TRBV27 and TRBJ2-7; 12 nucleotides line up with TRBD2. Germline V CDR1 and CDR2: MNHEY, SMNVEV (reference sequence). V lost 5 bases and J lost 2; bases outside the gene matches: 7. CDR3 length equals 16 residues. The DNA of the CDR3 is TGTGCCAGCAGTCCCTTACTAGCGGGGGGCCCCTACGAGCAGTACTTC. Translation: CASSPLLAGGPYEQYF.